Given below is one T cell receptor (beta chain) in context. What it binds is not known. The V gene end was trimmed by 7 bases and the J gene end by 3 bases; junction bases not matched to a gene: 4. The CDR3 has 14 amino acids. In germline, CDR1 is MNHEY, CDR2 SMNVEV (reference sequence). The entry originates in a study of cytomegalovirus exposure and HLA in healthy donors. Study observations and caveats: The authors listed around 150 TCR beta chains as cytomegalovirus-associated.

The PCR used 60 Vbeta and 13 Jbeta primers. The protocol was immunoSEQ multiplex PCR, while the TCRdb copy is restricted to in-frame clones and leaves out a portion. The sample totals approximately 58,000 clones. The chain links TRBV27 to TRBJ2-1; 9 nucleotides line up with TRBD2. Input material: PBMCs. This clonotype was obtained from a woman between 50 and 59 years old in good health and CMV-seropositive. In DNA form, the CDR3 reads TGTGCCAGCAAAGGCGGGAGGGGCTACAATGAGCAGTTCTTC. Amino acids: CASKGGRGYNEQFF.